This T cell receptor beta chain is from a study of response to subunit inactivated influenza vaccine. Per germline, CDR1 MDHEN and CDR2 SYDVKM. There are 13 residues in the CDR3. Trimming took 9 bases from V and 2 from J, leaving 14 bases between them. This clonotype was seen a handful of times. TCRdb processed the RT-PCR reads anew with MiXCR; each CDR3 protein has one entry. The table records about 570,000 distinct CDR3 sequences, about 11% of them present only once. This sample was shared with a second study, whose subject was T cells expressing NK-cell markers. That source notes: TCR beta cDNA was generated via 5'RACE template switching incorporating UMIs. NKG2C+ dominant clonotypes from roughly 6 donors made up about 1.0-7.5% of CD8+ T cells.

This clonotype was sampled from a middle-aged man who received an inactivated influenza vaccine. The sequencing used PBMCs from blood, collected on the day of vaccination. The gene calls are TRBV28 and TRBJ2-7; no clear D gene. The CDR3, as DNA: TGTGCCAGTCGCCTCTCGACGCCCTACGAGCAGTACTTC. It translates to CASRLSTPYEQYF.